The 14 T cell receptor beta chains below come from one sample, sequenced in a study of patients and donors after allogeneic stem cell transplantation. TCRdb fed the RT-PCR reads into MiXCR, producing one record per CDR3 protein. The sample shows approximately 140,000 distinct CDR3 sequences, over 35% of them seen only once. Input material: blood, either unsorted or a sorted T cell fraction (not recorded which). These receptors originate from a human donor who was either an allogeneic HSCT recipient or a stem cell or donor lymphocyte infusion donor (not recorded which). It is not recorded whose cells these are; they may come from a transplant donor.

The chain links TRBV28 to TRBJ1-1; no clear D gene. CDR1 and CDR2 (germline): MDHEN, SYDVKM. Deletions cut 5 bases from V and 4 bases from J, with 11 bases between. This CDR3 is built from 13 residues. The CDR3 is CASSPPPGTEAFF. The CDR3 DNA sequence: TGTGCCAGCAGTCCCCCCCCGGGCACTGAAGCTTTCTTT.

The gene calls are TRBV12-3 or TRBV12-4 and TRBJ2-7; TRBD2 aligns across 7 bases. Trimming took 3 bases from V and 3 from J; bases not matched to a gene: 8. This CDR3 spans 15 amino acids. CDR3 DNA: TGTGCCAGCAGTTTTTCACTGACTAGCTTCTACGAGCAGTACTTC. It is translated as CASSFSLTSFYEQYF.

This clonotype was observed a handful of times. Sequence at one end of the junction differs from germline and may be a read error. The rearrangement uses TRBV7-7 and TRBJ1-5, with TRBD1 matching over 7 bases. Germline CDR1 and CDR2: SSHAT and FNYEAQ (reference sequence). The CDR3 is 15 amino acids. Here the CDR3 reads CASSLRDSRVKPQHF. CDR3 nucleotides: TGTGCTAGCAGCTTAAGGGACAGTCGAGTTAAGCCCCAGCATTTT.

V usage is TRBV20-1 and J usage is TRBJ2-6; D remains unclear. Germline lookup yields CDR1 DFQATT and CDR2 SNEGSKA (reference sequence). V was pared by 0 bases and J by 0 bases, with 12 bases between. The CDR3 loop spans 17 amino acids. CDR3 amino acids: CSARDGNPNSGANVLTF. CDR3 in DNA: TGCAGTGCTAGAGATGGGAACCCAAACTCTGGGGCCAACGTCCTGACTTTC.

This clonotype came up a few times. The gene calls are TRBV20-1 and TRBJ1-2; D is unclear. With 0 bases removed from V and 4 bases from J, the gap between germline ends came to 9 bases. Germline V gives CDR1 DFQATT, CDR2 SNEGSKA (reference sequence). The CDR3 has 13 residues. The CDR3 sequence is CSARDPAAYGYTF. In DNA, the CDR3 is TGCAGTGCTAGAGATCCGGCAGCCTATGGCTACACCTTC.

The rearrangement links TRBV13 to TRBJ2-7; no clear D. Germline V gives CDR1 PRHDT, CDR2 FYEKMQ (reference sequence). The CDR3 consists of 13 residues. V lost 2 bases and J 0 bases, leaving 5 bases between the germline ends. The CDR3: CASSLITSYEQYV. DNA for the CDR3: TGTGCCAGCAGCTTAATTACCTCCTACGAGCAGTACGTC.

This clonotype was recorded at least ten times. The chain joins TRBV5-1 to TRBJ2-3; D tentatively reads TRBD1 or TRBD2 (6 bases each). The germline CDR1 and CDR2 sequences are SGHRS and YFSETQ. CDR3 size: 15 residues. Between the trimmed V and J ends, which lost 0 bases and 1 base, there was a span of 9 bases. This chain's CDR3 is CASSLDREGTDTQYF. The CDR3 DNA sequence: TGCGCCAGCAGCTTGGACAGGGAGGGCACAGATACGCAGTATTTT. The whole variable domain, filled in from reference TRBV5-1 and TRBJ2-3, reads KAGVTQTPRYLIKTRGQQVTLSCSPISGHRSVSWYQQTPGQGLQFLFEYFSETQRNKGNFPGRFSGRQFSNSRSEMNVSTLELGDSALYLCASSLDREGTDTQYFGPGTRLTVL.

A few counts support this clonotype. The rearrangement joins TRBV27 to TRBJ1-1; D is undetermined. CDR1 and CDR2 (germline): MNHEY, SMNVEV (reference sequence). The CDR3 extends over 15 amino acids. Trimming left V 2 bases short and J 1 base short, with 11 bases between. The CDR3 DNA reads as TGTGCCAGCAGTTTAATAGGACCCAAGAACACTGAAGCTTTCTTT. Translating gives CASSLIGPKNTEAFF.

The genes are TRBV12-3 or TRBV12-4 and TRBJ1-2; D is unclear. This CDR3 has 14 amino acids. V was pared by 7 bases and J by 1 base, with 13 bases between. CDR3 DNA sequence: TGTGCCAGCACCGTGGGTCTTCTTAACTATGGCTACACCTTC. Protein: CASTVGLLNYGYTF.

CDR3 residues: CASSYAQGYEQYF. In DNA form, the CDR3 reads TGTGCCAGCAGTTACGCACAGGGTTACGAGCAGTACTTC. This sequence joins TRBV6-5 and TRBJ2-7; D possibly corresponds to TRBD1 (6 bases). Germline assignment: CDR1 MNHEY and CDR2 SVGAGI. Trimming stripped 2 bases from V and 4 bases from J, with 9 bases between. This CDR3 contains 13 residues.

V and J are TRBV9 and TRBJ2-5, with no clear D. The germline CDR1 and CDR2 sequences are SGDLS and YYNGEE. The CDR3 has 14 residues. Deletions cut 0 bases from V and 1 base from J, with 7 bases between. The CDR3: CASSVVPSQETQYF. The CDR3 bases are TGTGCCAGCAGCGTAGTACCTAGCCAAGAGACCCAGTACTTC.

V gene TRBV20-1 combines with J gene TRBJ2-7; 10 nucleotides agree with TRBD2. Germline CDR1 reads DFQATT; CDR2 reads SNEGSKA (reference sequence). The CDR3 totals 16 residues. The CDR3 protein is CSARELAGDLPYEQYF. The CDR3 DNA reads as TGCAGCGCTCGAGAGCTAGCGGGGGACCTCCCCTACGAGCAGTACTTC.

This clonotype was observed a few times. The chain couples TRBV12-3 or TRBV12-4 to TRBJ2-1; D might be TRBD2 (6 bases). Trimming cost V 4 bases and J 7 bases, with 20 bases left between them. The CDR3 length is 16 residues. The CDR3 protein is CASSSSSGRGRNEQFF. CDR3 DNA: TGTGCCAGCAGTTCCTCCTCGGGTCGGGGGAGGAATGAGCAGTTCTTC.

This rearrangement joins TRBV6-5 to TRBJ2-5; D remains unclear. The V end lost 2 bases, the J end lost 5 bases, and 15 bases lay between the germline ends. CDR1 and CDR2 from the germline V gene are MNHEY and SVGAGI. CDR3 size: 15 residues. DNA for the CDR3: TGTGCCAGCAGTTACACCAGGTTCGCCGTTGAGACCCAGTACTTC. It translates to CASSYTRFAVETQYF.